This T cell receptor (beta chain) originates from a study of a mutant IDH1 vaccine in newly diagnosed glioma. Study as a whole: Treated patients were roughly 62% male, approximately 40% female, mean age roughly 39 years. Patients arrived already treated with radiotherapy, temozolomide, or both, most having had both. General study findings and limits: Among all patients, vaccine-induced immune responses occurred in around 93%.

V was pared by 0 bases and J by 4 bases, with 19 bases between. The CDR3 runs to 18 residues. Germline V gene sequence: CDR1 MGHRA, CDR2 YSYEKL. The time point is: baseline, week 1 (first vaccination visit). Treatment indicated: pre-vaccination baseline after standard-of-care therapy. Each of the donors came in with new WHO grade 3 or 4 astrocytomas that were IDH1-mutant and ATRX-lost. This clone has only a few counts. Its antigen remains unidentified. Profiling relied on immunoSEQ multiplex PCR, and the TCRdb table lists in-frame clones only, not all of them. This sample has 50,000 or so clones, with roughly 80% found just once.

The chain employs TRBV4-1 and TRBJ1-5; a possible D gene is TRBD1 (5 bases). The starting material was PBMCs, obtained from a glioma patient treated with radiotherapy, temozolomide or both. The clonotype was recovered from a man between 18 and 29 years old with glioma. The CDR3: CASSQDPDLGGENQPQHF. In nucleotides, the CDR3 is TGCGCCAGCAGCCAAGATCCGGACCTGGGAGGGGAAAATCAGCCCCAGCATTTT.